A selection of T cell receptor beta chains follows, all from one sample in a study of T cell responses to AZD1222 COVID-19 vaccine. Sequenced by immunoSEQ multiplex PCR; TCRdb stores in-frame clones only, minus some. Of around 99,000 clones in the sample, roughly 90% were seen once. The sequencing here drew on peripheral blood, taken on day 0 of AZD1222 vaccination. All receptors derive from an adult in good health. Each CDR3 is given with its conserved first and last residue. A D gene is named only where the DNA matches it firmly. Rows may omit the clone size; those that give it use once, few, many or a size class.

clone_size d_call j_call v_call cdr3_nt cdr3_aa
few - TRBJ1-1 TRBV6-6 TGTGCCAGCAGTTACGAAGGGGCCTGGGGCACTGAAGCTTTCTTT CASSYEGAWGTEAFF
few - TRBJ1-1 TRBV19 TGTGCCAGTAGTCTGTCTGGGGTCACTGAAGCTTTCTTT CASSLSGVTEAFF
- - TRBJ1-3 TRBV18 TGTGCCAGCTCACCCCTCATGGCAGTCTCTGGAAACACCATATATTTT CASSPLMAVSGNTIYF
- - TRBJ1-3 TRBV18 TGTGCCAGCTCACCACCGACAGTTGGAAACACCATATATTTT CASSPPTVGNTIYF
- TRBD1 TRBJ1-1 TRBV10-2 TGCGCCAGCAGACCGGGACAGATCCTTAGGAACACTGAAGCTTTCTTT CASRPGQILRNTEAFF
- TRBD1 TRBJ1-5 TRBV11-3 TGTGCCAGCAGCGCCGGACAGGGCGCTCTACTTAGCAATCAGCCCCAGCATTTT CASSAGQGALLSNQPQHF
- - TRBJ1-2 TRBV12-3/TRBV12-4 TGTGCCAGCAGTTTTCGGCAGAATGGCTACACCTTC CASSFRQNGYTF
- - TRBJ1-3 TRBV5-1 TGCGCCAGCAGCAAATCTCCCTCAGGGAGCTCTGGAAACACCATATATTTT CASSKSPSGSSGNTIYF
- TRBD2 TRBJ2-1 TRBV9 TGTGCCAGCAGCCGTGGTAGCGGGACCTACAATGAGCAGTTCTTC CASSRGSGTYNEQFF
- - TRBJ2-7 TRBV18 TGTGCCAGCTCACCAGGATCCGAGCAGTACTTC CASSPGSEQYF
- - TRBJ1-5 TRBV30 TGTGCCTGGGGCCCGGGGCCCGACGATCAGCCCCAGCATTTT CAWGPGPDDQPQHF
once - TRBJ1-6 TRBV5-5 TGTGCCAGCAGCTTGGAACCCAGGCCCCGAGAGTACTCACCCCTCCACTTT CASSLEPRPREYSPLHF
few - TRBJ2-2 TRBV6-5 TGTGCCAGCAGTATCACCGTGTCCGGGGAGCTGTTTTTT CASSITVSGELFF
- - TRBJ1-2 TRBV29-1 TGCAGCGTGACACGGGACACCTCTAACTATGGCTACACCTTC CSVTRDTSNYGYTF
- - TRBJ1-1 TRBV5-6 TGTGCCAGCAGCGCCCTGGGGTGGGCACCAGCGAACACTGAAGCTTTCTTT CASSALGWAPANTEAFF
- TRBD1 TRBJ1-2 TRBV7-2 TGTGCCAGCAGTTTCAACAGGGGTCAAGGCTACACCTTC CASSFNRGQGYTF
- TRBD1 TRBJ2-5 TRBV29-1 TGCAGCGTTGGGACAGGCCAAGGGGAGACCCAGTACTTC CSVGTGQGETQYF
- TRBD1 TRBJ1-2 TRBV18 TGTGCCAGCTCAGGGACAGGGAACTATGGCTACACCTTC CASSGTGNYGYTF
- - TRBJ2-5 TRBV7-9 TGTGCCAGCAGCCCAGGGGCTTTAAAAGAGACCCAGTACTTC CASSPGALKETQYF
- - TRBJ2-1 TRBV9 TGTGCCAGCAGCGTAGCGGGGGGCCCGCAGTTCTTC CASSVAGGPQFF
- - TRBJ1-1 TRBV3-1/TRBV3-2 TGTGCCAGCAGCCGGGGGTCTGAAGCTTTCTTT CASSRGSEAFF
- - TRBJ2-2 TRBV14 TGTGCCAGCAGCCAAGCGGTGGGGGAGCTGTTTTTT CASSQAVGELFF
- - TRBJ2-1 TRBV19 TGTGCCAGTAGCGTCTCAGGGAGGAAGACACACAATGAGCAGTTCTTC CASSVSGRKTHNEQFF
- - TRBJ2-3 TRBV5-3 TGTGCCAGAAGCTCGCCAGATACGCAGTATTTT CARSSPDTQYF
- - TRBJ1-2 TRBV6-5 TGTGCCAGCAGGGAGACAGCTAACTATGGCTACACCTTC CASRETANYGYTF
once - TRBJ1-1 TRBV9 TGTGCCAGCAGCGGACTTGGGGGGAACACTGAAGCTTTCTTT CASSGLGGNTEAFF
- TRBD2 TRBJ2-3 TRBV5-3 TGTGCCAGAAGCTGGCCGGGACTAGGGGTGCATACGCAGTATTTT CARSWPGLGVHTQYF
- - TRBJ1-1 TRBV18 TGTGCCAGCTCACCAGGGTCGGGGACTGAAGCTTTCTTT CASSPGSGTEAFF
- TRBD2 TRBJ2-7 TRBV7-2 TGTGCCAGCAGCTTAAGCGGGAGCGCCCACGAGCAGTACTTC CASSLSGSAHEQYF
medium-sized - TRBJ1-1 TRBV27 TGTGCCAGCAGTCCTCGTGTAACTAACACTGAAGCTTTCTTT CASSPRVTNTEAFF
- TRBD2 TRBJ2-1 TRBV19 TGTGCCAGTAGTATAGTGGCTAGCGGGTGGGTGGGTAATGAGCAGTTCTTC CASSIVASGWVGNEQFF
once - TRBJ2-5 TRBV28 TGTGCCAGCAGTCCCTCCCACAGAGAGACCCAGTACTTC CASSPSHRETQYF
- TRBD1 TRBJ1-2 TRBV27 TGTGCCAGCAAGAAGACAGGGGTGAGTGGCTACACCTTC CASKKTGVSGYTF
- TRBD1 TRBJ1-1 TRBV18 TGTGCCAGCAGGGGGGTGGGGACAGTGAACACTGAAGCTTTCTTT CASRGVGTVNTEAFF
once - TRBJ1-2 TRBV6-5 TGTGCCAGCAGTTACTCGACGGGGGACGCCATCTATGGCTACACCTTC CASSYSTGDAIYGYTF
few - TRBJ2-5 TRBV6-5 TGTGCCAGCCAATCGGGAGTGGGTGAGACCCAGTACTTC CASQSGVGETQYF
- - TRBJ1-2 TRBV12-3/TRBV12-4 TGTGCCAGCAGTTTGGGTGGCTACACCTTC CASSLGGYTF
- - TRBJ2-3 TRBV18 TGTGCCAGCTCACCATCGCGAGATACGCAGTATTTT CASSPSRDTQYF
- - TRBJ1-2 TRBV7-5 TGTGCCAGAAGCTTGGGGGGGCGCATGGATCAGGGCTACACCTTC CARSLGGRMDQGYTF
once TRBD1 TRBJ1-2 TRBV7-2 TGTGCCAGCAGCTGGACAGGGGATTATGGCTACACCTTC CASSWTGDYGYTF
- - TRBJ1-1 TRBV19 TGTGCCAGTAGTATATCGGGAGGTATGGGCACTGAAGCTTTCTTT CASSISGGMGTEAFF
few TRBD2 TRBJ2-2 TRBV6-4 TGTGCCAGCAGTGTGGGACTAGAGACCGGGGAGCTGTTTTTT CASSVGLETGELFF
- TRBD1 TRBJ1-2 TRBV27 TGTGCCAGCAGTTTAGCAGGGGGCCCCTATGGCTACACCTTC CASSLAGGPYGYTF
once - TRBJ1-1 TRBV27 TGTGCCAGCAGTTTAAGGGAGGACACTGAAGCTTTCTTT CASSLREDTEAFF
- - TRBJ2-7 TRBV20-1 TGCAGTGCTAGTGCACAAGACTACGAGCAGTACTTC CSASAQDYEQYF
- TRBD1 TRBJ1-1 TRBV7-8 TGTGCCAGCAGCACCAAGACAGGGGTAAACACTGAAGCTTTCTTT CASSTKTGVNTEAFF